The 9 T cell receptor beta chains below all came from one sample that was sequenced in a study of blood T cell repertoires in COVID-19. Libraries were prepared by immunoSEQ multiplex PCR; TCRdb keeps only in-frame clonotypes and omits some of them. This table holds about 91,000 clones, around 88% found once. The sample taken for sequencing was peripheral blood. Receptors originate from a woman aged 70-85 years with acute or convalescent COVID-19.

The chain has TRBV4-1 and TRBJ2-7; D is unresolved. Germline V lookup: CDR1 MGHRA, CDR2 YSYEKL. V lost 0 bases and J 6 bases, leaving 12 bases between the germline ends. The CDR3 loop spans 14 amino acids. The CDR3 loop reads CASSQELLVLEQYF. The CDR3 bases are TGCGCCAGCAGCCAAGAATTGCTAGTTCTCGAGCAGTACTTC.

V gene TRBV6-5 combines with J gene TRBJ1-1, with TRBD1 identical over 8 bases. This CDR3 has 14 residues. CDR1 and CDR2 from the germline V gene are MNHEY and SVGAGI. Trimming cost V 2 bases and J 4 bases; bases outside gene matches: 3. The CDR3 DNA sequence: TGTGCCAGCAGTTACACAGGGGGTGGCACTGAAGCTTTCTTT. Translated: CASSYTGGGTEAFF.

The rearrangement uses TRBV5-1 and TRBJ1-1, with unresolved D. Trimming left V 1 base short and J 1 base short, with 8 bases between. The CDR3 covers 14 residues. CDR1 is SGHRS and CDR2 is YFSETQ in the germline V gene. The CDR3 DNA is TGCGCCAGCAGCTTGTTGGAGGGGAACACTGAAGCTTTCTTT. This encodes CASSLLEGNTEAFF.

CDR3 amino acids: CASSATSGRSYEQFF. CDR3 nucleotide sequence: TGCGCCAGCAGCGCCACTAGCGGGAGAAGCTATGAGCAGTTCTTC. The gene calls are TRBV5-1 and TRBJ2-1, with 11 bases identical to TRBD2. Per germline, CDR1 SGHRS and CDR2 YFSETQ. The CDR3 covers 15 residues. V trimming: 4 bases; J trimming: 8 bases; junction bases outside the gene matches: 8.

CDR3 protein: CASSPGQTNSPLHF. The CDR3 DNA follows: TGTGCCAGTAGTCCGGGACAGACTAATTCACCCCTCCACTTT. The rearrangement uses TRBV19 and TRBJ1-6, with 7 bases that match TRBD1. The CDR3 is 14 amino acids. Germline lookup yields CDR1 LNHDA and CDR2 SQIVND (reference sequence). J gave up 6 bases and V 5 bases, and 4 bases lay outside the gene matches.

The V call is TRBV9, the J call TRBJ2-7, with 7 bases matching TRBD1. Per the germline V gene, CDR1 is SGDLS and CDR2 is YYNGEE. V was pared by 2 bases and J by 4 bases, with 12 bases of the junction left unmatched. The CDR3 is 16 residues long. The CDR3, as DNA: TGTGCCAGCAGCGTCGGACAGGCCCAACCTCCATACGAGCAGTACTTC. Its translation: CASSVGQAQPPYEQYF.

Only one count was recorded for this clone. The CDR3 is CASSSGLAGGPIDTQYF. CDR3 sequence (DNA): TGTGCCAGCAGCTCGGGACTAGCGGGGGGGCCGATTGATACGCAGTATTTT. The chain carries TRBV7-9 and TRBJ2-3, with 16 bases aligning to TRBD2. CDR3 length equals 17 residues. V lost 4 bases and J lost 6; bases outside the gene matches: 7. Germline CDR1 SEHNR, CDR2 FQNEAQ (reference sequence).

This clone was recorded only once. This chain links TRBV2 with TRBJ2-2; 11 nucleotides line up with TRBD1. After removal of 4 bases from V and 6 bases from J, the junction contained 7 bases not matched to a gene. The CDR3 covers 16 residues. Germline V gene sequence: CDR1 SNHLY, CDR2 FYNNEI. CDR3 protein: CASSGGTGGVSGELFF. DNA for the CDR3: TGTGCCAGCAGTGGCGGGACAGGGGGTGTATCCGGGGAGCTGTTTTTT.

V is TRBV5-1 and J is TRBJ1-2; 9 bases map to TRBD1. This CDR3 spans 13 amino acids. CDR1 and CDR2 from the germline V gene are SGHRS and YFSETQ. The J segment lost 8 bases and the V segment lost 7 bases, leaving 9 bases of the junction unmatched. CDR3: CASLGSTGGGYTF. CDR3 DNA: TGCGCCAGCTTAGGGTCGACAGGGGGAGGCTACACCTTC.